This T cell receptor beta chain was captured by sequencing in a study of blood T cell repertoires in COVID-19. Study summary: From T cells, B-cell-depleted T cells, or PBMCs came the material, which was cDNA or gDNA.

Clones were read by immunoSEQ multiplex PCR, and TCRdb kept only the in-frame ones, dropping some. The sample has about 270,000 clones; approximately 84% are singletons. Assignment of participants to cohorts was predicated upon participant-reported clinical history. This CDR3 region has 15 residues. After removal of 4 bases from V and 1 base from J, the junction contained 6 bases not matched to a gene. Germline CDR1 LGHDT, CDR2 YNNKEL (reference sequence). The V gene is TRBV3-1 (or the pseudogene TRBV3-2), the J gene TRBJ2-7; TRBD1 agrees at 8 bases. Material for sequencing was PBMCs or T cells enriched from blood (not recorded which). The receptor's source is a man between 18 and 29 years old who had recovered from COVID-19. The CDR3: CASSPGQVTSYEQYF. The CDR3 coding sequence is TGTGCCAGCAGCCCGGGACAGGTGACTTCCTACGAGCAGTACTTC.